This T cell receptor (beta chain) derives from a study of cytomegalovirus exposure and HLA in healthy donors. Study-level results: Further analysis was carried out later, and it showed several of the most significant clusters appearing linked to common viral pathogens. Three chains linked to CMV were shown in vitro to be specific for CMV antigens.

Turning to this clone: Antigen unknown.

Nominally healthy donors provided the samples, though records likely missed some immune exposures. With 60 Vbeta and 13 Jbeta primers, the PCR was carried out. As processed by the authors: An analysis that came later counted some 80 million unique TCR beta chains, approximately 12 million shared. TCRdb's table, derived via immunoSEQ multiplex PCR, lists solely in-frame clones and lacks some. V, J and clone size derive from that table, while D and trimming were established from the DNA sequence. Here the sample spans under 300,000 clones, 86% being singletons. The clonotype was recovered from a man aged 40-50 years in good health and CMV-seropositive. Sequenced input: PBMCs.

The CDR3 spells CASSLVSSGRNEQYF. The CDR3 DNA is TGTGCCAGCAGCTTAGTGTCTAGCGGGAGAAACGAGCAGTACTTC. The rearrangement uses TRBV7-9 and TRBJ2-7, with 10 bases matching TRBD2. J was trimmed by 5 bases and V by 1 base; bases with no gene match: 5. Germline V CDR1 and CDR2: SEHNR, FQNEAQ (reference sequence). The CDR3 runs 15 residues.